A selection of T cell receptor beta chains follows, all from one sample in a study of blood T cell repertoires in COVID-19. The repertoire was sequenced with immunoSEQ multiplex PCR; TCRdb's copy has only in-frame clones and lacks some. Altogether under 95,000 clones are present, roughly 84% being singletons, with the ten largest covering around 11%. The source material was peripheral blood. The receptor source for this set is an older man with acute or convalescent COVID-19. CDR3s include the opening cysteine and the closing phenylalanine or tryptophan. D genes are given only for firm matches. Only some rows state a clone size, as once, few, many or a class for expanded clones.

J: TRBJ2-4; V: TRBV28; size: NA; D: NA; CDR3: CASSRAGLVVMRNIQYF; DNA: TGTGCCAGCTCACGGGCGGGGCTCGTCGTGATGAGGAACATTCAGTACTTC
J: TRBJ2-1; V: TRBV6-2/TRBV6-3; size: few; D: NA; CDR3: CASSYSTPGEQFF; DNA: TGTGCCAGCAGTTACAGTACCCCGGGTGAGCAGTTCTTC
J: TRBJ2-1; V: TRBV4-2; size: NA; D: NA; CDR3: CASSQAGYNEQFF; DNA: TGTGCCAGCAGCCAAGCAGGGTACAATGAGCAGTTCTTC
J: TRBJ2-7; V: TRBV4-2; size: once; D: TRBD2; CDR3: CASSQDLGGGLTYEQYF; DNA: TGTGCCAGCAGCCAAGACCTCGGCGGGGGGCTGACCTACGAGCAGTACTTC
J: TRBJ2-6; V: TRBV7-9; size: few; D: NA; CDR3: CASSLAGPWGANVLTF; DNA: TGTGCCAGCAGCTTAGCGGGCCCGTGGGGGGCCAACGTCCTGACTTTC
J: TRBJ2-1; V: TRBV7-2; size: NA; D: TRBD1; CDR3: CASSFPTGSDEQFF; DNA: TGTGCCAGCAGCTTCCCGACAGGGTCGGATGAGCAGTTCTTC
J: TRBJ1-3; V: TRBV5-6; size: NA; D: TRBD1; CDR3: CASSSLGRGQGLSGNTIYF; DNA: TGTGCCAGCAGCTCATTGGGCCGGGGACAGGGCCTCTCTGGAAACACCATATATTTT
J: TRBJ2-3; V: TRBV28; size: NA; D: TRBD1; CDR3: CASSFGVGQGATDTQYF; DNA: TGTGCCAGCAGTTTCGGGGTGGGACAGGGGGCTACAGATACGCAGTATTTT
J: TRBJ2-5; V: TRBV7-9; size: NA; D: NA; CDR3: CASSEGGVGTQYF; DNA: TGTGCCAGCAGCGAAGGAGGGGTCGGGACCCAGTACTTC
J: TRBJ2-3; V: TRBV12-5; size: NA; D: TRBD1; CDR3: CASADARDRGYSDTQYF; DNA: TGTGCTAGTGCCGACGCCCGGGACAGGGGATATTCAGATACGCAGTATTTT
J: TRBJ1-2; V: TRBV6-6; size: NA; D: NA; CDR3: CASGTQTNYGYTF; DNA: TGTGCCAGCGGGACACAAACTAACTATGGCTACACCTTC
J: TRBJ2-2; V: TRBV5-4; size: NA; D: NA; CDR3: CASSLGSRNTGELFF; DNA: TGTGCCAGCAGCTTGGGTAGCAGGAACACCGGGGAGCTGTTTTTT
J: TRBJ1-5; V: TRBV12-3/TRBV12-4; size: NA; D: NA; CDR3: CASSFVEDQPQHF; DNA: TGTGCCAGCAGTTTTGTCGAGGATCAGCCCCAGCATTTT
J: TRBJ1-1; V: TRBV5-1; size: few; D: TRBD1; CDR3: CASRRRGQEAEAFF; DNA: TGCGCCAGCAGAAGGAGAGGACAGGAGGCTGAAGCTTTCTTT
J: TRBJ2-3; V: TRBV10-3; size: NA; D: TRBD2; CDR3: CAINPSGSDTQYF; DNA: TGTGCCATCAATCCTAGCGGATCAGATACGCAGTATTTT
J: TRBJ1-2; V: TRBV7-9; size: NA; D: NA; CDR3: CASSLDSLVGYTF; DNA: TGTGCCAGCAGCTTAGACTCGCTCGTGGGCTACACCTTC
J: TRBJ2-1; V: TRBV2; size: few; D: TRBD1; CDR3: CASLDLDRGNNEQFF; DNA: TGTGCCAGCCTTGACCTGGACAGGGGGAACAATGAGCAGTTCTTC
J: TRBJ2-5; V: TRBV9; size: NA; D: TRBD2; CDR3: CASSAGTSGWETQYF; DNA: TGTGCCAGCAGCGCCGGGACTAGCGGGTGGGAGACCCAGTACTTC
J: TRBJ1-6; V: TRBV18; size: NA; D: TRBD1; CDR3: CASSPPGTGHNSPLHF; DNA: TGTGCCAGCTCACCACCGGGGACAGGGCATAATTCACCCCTCCACTTT
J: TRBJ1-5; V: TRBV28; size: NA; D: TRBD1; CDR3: CASRSSQGVGQPQHF; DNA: TGTGCCAGCAGATCCTCTCAGGGGGTGGGCCAGCCCCAGCATTTT
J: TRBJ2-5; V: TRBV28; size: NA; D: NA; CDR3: CASSFSPRDRPFQETQYF; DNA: TGTGCCAGCAGTTTCAGCCCGCGGGACAGACCTTTCCAAGAGACCCAGTACTTC
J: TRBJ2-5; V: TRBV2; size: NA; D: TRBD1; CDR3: CASTWTGGETQYF; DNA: TGTGCCAGCACCTGGACAGGGGGCGAGACCCAGTACTTC
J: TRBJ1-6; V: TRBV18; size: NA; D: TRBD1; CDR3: CASSPGTGSTNSPLHF; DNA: TGTGCCAGCTCACCCGGGACAGGGTCCACAAATTCACCCCTCCACTTT
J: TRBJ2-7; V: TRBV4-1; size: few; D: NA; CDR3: CASSQDPQGSYEQYF; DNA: TGCGCCAGCAGCCAAGATCCCCAGGGGAGCTACGAGCAGTACTTC
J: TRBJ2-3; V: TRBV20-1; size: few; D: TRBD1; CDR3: CSKQGPDTQYF; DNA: TGCAGTAAACAGGGGCCAGATACGCAGTATTTT
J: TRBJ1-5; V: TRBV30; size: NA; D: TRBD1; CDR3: CACRGQGNQPQHF; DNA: TGTGCCTGTCGTGGACAGGGCAATCAGCCCCAGCATTTT
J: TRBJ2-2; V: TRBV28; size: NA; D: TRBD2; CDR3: CASSPTSVNTGELFF; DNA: TGTGCCAGCAGTCCGACTAGCGTGAACACCGGGGAGCTGTTTTTT
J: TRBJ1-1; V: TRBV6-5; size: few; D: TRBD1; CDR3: CASREDRGVEAFF; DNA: TGTGCCAGCAGAGAGGACAGGGGCGTTGAAGCTTTCTTT
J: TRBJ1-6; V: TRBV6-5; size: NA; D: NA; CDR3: CASRTLTGHNSPLHF; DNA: TGTGCCAGCAGAACCCTGACAGGACATAATTCACCCCTCCACTTT
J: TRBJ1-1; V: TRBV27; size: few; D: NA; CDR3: CASSDEGSLDQTEAFF; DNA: TGTGCCAGCAGCGACGAAGGCTCCCTAGACCAGACTGAAGCTTTCTTT
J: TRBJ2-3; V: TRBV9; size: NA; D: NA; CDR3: CASSQVLAGPGDTQYF; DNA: TGTGCCAGCAGCCAAGTACTAGCCGGCCCGGGAGATACGCAGTATTTT
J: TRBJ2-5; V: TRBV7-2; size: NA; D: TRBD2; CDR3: CASSLGVGGAEETQYF; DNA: TGTGCCAGCAGCTTAGGAGTCGGGGGGGCGGAGGAGACCCAGTACTTC
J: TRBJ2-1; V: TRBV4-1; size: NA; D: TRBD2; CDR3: CASSQETGGNYNEQFF; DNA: TGCGCCAGCAGCCAAGAGACGGGGGGAAACTACAATGAGCAGTTCTTC
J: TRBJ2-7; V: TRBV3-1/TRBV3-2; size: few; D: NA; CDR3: CASSFRLEQYF; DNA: TGTGCCAGCAGCTTTCGTCTCGAGCAGTACTTC
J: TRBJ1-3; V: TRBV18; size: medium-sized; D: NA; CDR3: CASSRRDPGQASGNTIYF; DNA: TGTGCCAGCTCACGAAGGGACCCGGGACAAGCCTCTGGAAACACCATATATTTT
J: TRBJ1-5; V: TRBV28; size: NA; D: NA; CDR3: CASSKALLNQPQHF; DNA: TGTGCCAGCAGTAAAGCGTTGCTGAATCAGCCCCAGCATTTT
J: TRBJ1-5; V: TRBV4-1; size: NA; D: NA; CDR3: CASSQVPLRGGSNQPQHF; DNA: TGCGCCAGCAGCCAAGTCCCTCTCAGGGGCGGCAGCAATCAGCCCCAGCATTTT
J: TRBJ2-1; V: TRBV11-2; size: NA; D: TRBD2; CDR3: CASSLTSGDYNEQFF; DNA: TGTGCCAGCAGCTTAACTAGCGGAGATTACAATGAGCAGTTCTTC
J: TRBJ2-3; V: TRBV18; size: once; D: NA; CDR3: CASSRGTPDTQYF; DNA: TGTGCCAGCTCACGAGGTACCCCAGATACGCAGTATTTT
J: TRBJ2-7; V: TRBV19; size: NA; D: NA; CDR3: CASSIETGTTYEQYF; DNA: TGTGCCAGTAGTATAGAAACAGGGACGACCTACGAGCAGTACTTC
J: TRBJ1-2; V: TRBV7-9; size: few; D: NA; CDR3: CASSFEKSGYTF; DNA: TGTGCCAGCAGCTTTGAAAAGAGTGGCTACACCTTC